This T cell receptor beta chain was observed in a study of T cells in Graves' hyperthyroidism and ophthalmopathy. What was amplified from RNA transcripts were TCR beta CDR3 regions. HTBI primers were the set used in a first-round RT-PCR of the TCR CDR3. Using its own MiXCR run on the multiplex PCR reads, TCRdb lists one record per CDR3 protein. The data contain 300,000 to 450,000 distinct CDR3 sequences, 15% to 20% of them singletons. Broader study findings: Appearing also in blood were most of the thyroid clonotypes expanded above 0.001. Ophthalmopathy was distinguished from stable hyperthyroidism by 13 V-J signatures.

Orbital computed tomography and thyroid ultrasound, together with serum TRAb and thyroxine and clinical symptoms, were used for diagnoses. Germline CDR1 and CDR2: SNHLY and FYNNEI. The CDR3 extends over 14 amino acids. V lost 4 bases and J lost 4; bases outside the gene matches: 6. This clonotype was found many times. Antigen unknown. The TCR originated in a young woman with Graves' hyperthyroidism that later progressed to Graves' ophthalmopathy. The rearrangement links TRBV2 to TRBJ2-5, with 7 bases that match TRBD1. The sample consisted of blood. CDR3 DNA sequence: TGTGCCAGCAGTGTGACAGGGTTGGTAGAGACCCAGTACTTC. Protein sequence: CASSVTGLVETQYF.